This paragraph reports one T cell receptor beta chain. This clone's antigen is unknown. The sample holds no much larger clone one base away, and base qualities are not on file. The source of the sample is a study of T cell repertoires in cytomegalovirus infection (dated by TCRdb to between 2018 and 2020). Regarding the study in general: The peptide stimulations were aimed at well-studied HLA-B-restricted epitopes as well as recently identified HLA-C-restricted CMV epitopes, whose presentation resists viral immunomodulation. The HLA type of each donor mattered for the analysis, because public TCR beta signatures pointed to carriage of CMV infection along with the matching HLA type.

The sample's treatment or condition label, in plain terms: in vitro stimulation with specific CMV peptide epitopes to enrich CMV-specific T cells. Reads for this sample came from an Illumina HiSeq 1500. The public reads were quality trimmed at Q25 with fastp and then assembled into clones with MiXCR by TCRdb, keeping productive beta chains. Each CDR3 protein gets just one entry, which takes the most common genes and DNA from the rows behind it. For this sample there are approximately 350,000 distinct CDR3 sequences; just under 35% appear just once. Of the sample, roughly 13% falls within the top ten clones. The full study reports these points: The ex vivo response was dominated by HLA-C-restricted CMV-specific TCR beta clonotypes, which also provided the single most frequent clonotype in two of eight donors. Carriers of CMV infection plus the relevant HLA type were discriminated by the cumulative frequency of public TCR beta family members in the study cohort and in an independent approximately 340-donor cohort.

This specimen was cultured PBMCs, taken from culture after CMV antigen stimulation. The sequence was collected from a human donor in good health (CMV status not recorded). Some clones in this sample may be carry-over from other donors' samples.

The bases read TGTGCCAGCCTCGGGGCTCTCACCCATGGCTACACCTTC. The resulting protein is CASLGALTHGYTF. Rearrangement joined TRBV19 to TRBJ1-2; the D gene is perhaps TRBD1, from 5 matching bases. The CDR3 sequence holds 13 residues, the cysteine and phenylalanine included. Of all the DNA, just the CDR3 is kept, 39 bases in frame from base 1. CDR1 LNHDA and CDR2 SQIVND were looked up in the germline V gene (reference sequence). At the junction V is shortened by 9 bases and J by 6 bases, with 17 bases in between.